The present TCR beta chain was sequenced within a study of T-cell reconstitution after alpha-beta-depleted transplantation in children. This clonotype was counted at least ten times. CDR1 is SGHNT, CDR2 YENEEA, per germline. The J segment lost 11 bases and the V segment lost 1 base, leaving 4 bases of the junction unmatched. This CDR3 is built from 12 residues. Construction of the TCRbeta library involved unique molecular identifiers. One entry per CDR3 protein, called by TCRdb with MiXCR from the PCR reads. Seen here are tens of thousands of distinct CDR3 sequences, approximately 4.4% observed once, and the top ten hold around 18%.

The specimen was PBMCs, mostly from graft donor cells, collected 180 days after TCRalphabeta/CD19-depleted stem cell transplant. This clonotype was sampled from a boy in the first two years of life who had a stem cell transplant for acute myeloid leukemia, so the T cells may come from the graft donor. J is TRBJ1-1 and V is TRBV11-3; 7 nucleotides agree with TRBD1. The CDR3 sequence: CASSLGGGRAFF. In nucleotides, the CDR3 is TGTGCCAGCAGCTTAGGAGGGGGCCGGGCTTTCTTT.